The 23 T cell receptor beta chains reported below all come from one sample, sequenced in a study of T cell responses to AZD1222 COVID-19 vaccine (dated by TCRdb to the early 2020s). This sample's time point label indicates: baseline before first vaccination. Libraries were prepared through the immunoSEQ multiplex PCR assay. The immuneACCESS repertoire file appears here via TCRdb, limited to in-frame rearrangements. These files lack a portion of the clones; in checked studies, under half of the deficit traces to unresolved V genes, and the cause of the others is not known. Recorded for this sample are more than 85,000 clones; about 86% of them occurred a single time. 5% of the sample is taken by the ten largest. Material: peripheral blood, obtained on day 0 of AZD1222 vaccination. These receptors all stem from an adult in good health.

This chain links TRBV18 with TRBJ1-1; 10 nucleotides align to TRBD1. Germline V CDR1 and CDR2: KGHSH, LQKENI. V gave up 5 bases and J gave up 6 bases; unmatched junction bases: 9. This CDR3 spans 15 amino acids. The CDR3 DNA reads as TGTGCCAGCTCAACGAGACAGGGGGCTCAGGCTGAAGCTTTCTTT. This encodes CASSTRQGAQAEAFF.

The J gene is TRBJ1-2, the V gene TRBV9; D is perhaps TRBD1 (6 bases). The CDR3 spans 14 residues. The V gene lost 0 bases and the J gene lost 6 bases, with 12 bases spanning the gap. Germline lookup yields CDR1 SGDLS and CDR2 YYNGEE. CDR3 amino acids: CASSVAITGHGYTF. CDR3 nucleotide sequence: TGTGCCAGCAGCGTAGCTATAACAGGGCATGGCTACACCTTC.

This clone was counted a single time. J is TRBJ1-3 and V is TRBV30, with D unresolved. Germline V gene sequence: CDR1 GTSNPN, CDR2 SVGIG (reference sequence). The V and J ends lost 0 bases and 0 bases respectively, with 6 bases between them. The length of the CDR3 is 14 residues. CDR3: CAWSVGDSGNTIYF. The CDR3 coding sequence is TGTGCCTGGAGTGTTGGAGACTCTGGAAACACCATATATTTT. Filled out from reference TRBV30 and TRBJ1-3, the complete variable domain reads SQTIHQWPATLVQPVGSPLSLECTVEGTSNPNLYWYRQAAGRGLQLLFYSVGIGQISSEVPQNLSASRPQDRQFILSSKKLLLSDSGFYLCAWSVGDSGNTIYFGEGSWLTVV.

CDR3 in amino acids: CASGQGSNSPLHF. The CDR3, as DNA: TGTGCCAGCGGACAGGGGAGTAATTCACCCCTCCACTTT. The gene calls are TRBV7-2 and TRBJ1-6; 9 nucleotides match TRBD1. The V segment lost 8 bases and the J segment 6 bases; nucleotides outside the gene matches: 2. CDR1 is SGHTA and CDR2 is FQGNSA in the germline V gene. This CDR3 contains 13 residues.

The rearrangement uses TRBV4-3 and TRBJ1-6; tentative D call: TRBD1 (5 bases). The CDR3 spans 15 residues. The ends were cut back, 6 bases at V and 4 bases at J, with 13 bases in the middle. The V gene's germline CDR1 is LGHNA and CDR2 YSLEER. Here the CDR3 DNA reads TGCGCCAGCAGACCGGACACCCGTTATAATTCACCCCTCCACTTT. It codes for CASRPDTRYNSPLHF.

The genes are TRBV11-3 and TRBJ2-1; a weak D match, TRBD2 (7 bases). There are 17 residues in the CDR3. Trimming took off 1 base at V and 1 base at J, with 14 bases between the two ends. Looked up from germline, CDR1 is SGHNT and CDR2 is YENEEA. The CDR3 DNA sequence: TGTGCCAGCAGCTTAGGGTTGGGGGGGGCATCCTACAATGAGCAGTTCTTC. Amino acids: CASSLGLGGASYNEQFF.

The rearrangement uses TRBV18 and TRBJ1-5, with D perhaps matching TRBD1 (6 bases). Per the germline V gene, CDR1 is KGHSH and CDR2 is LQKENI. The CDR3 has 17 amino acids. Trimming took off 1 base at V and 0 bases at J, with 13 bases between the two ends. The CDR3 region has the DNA TGTGCCAGCTCACCACAAGGGGGAGGTTATAGCAATCAGCCCCAGCATTTT. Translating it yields CASSPQGGGYSNQPQHF.

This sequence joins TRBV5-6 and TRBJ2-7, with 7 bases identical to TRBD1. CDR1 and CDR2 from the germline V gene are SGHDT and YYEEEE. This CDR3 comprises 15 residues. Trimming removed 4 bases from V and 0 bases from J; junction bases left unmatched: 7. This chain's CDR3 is CASSRDSGASYEQYF. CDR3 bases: TGTGCCAGCAGCCGGGACAGTGGGGCCTCCTACGAGCAGTACTTC.

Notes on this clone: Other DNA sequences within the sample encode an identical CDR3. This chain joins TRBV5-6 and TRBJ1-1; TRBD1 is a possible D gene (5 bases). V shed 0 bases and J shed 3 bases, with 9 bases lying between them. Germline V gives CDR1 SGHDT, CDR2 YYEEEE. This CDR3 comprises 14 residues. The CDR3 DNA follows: TGTGCCAGCAGCTTGGGGGCAGGGTACACTGAAGCTTTCTTT. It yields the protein CASSLGAGYTEAFF.

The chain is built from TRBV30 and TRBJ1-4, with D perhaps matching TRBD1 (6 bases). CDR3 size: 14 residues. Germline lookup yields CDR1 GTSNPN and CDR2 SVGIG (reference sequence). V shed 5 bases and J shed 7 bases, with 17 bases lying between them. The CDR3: CAWATGKGGEKLFF. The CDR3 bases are TGTGCCTGGGCTACAGGGAAGGGGGGTGAAAAACTGTTTTTT.

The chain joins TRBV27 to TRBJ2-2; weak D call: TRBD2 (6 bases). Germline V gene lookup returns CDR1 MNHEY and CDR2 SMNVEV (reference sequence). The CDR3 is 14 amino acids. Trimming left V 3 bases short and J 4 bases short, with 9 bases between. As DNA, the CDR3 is TGTGCCAGCAGTTTGGAGGGGACCACCGGGGAGCTGTTTTTT. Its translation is CASSLEGTTGELFF.

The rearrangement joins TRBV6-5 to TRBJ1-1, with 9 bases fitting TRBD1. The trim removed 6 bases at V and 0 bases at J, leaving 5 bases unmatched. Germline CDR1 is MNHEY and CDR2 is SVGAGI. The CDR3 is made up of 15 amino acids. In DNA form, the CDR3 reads TGTGCCAGCAGGGGACAGGGTGGAGTGAACACTGAAGCTTTCTTT. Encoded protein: CASRGQGGVNTEAFF.

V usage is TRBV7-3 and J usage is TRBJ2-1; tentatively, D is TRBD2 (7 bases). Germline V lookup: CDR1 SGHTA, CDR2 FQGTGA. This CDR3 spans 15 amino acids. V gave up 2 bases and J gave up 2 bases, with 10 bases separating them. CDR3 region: CASSLGGGPYNEQFF. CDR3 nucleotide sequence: TGTGCCAGCAGCTTAGGGGGGGGCCCCTACAATGAGCAGTTCTTC.

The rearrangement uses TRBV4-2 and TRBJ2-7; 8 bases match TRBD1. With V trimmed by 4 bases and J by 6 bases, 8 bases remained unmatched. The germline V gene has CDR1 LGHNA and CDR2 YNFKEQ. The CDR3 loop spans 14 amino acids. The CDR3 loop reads CASSPGQGDVEQYF. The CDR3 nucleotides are TGTGCCAGCAGCCCAGGACAGGGAGACGTCGAGCAGTACTTC.

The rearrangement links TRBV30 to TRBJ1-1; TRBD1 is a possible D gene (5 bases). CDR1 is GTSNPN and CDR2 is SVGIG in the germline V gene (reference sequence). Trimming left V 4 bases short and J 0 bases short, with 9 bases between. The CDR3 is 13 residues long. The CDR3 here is CAWTREVNTEAFF. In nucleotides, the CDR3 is TGTGCCTGGACCAGGGAGGTGAACACTGAAGCTTTCTTT. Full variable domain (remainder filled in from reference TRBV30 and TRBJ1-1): SQTIHQWPATLVQPVGSPLSLECTVEGTSNPNLYWYRQAAGRGLQLLFYSVGIGQISSEVPQNLSASRPQDRQFILSSKKLLLSDSGFYLCAWTREVNTEAFFGQGTRLTVV.

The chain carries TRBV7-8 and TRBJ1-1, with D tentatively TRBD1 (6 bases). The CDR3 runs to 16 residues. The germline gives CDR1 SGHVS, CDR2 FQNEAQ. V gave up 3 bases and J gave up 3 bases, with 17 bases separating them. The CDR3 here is CASSFWGGAWDTEAFF. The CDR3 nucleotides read TGTGCCAGCAGCTTTTGGGGGGGGGCCTGGGACACTGAAGCTTTCTTT.

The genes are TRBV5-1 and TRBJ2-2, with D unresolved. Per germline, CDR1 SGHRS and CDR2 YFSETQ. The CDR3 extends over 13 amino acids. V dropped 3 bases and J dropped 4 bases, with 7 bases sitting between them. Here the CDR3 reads CASSSQFTGELFF. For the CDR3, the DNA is TGCGCCAGCAGCTCTCAATTCACCGGGGAGCTGTTTTTT.

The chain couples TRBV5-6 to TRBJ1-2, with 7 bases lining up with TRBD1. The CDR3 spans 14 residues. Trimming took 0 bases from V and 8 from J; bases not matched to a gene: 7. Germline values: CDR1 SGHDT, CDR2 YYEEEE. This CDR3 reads CASSLADRAEGYTF. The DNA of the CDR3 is TGTGCCAGCAGCTTGGCCGACAGGGCGGAGGGCTACACCTTC.

CDR3: CASSLALGEGNEQFF. The CDR3 region has the DNA TGTGCCAGCAGCTTGGCCTTAGGGGAGGGCAATGAGCAGTTCTTC. This chain uses TRBV5-4 with TRBJ2-1; 7 bases map to TRBD2. V was pared by 0 bases and J by 6 bases, with 6 bases of the junction left unmatched. The CDR3 has 15 residues. CDR1 and CDR2 (germline): SGHNT, YYREEE (reference sequence).

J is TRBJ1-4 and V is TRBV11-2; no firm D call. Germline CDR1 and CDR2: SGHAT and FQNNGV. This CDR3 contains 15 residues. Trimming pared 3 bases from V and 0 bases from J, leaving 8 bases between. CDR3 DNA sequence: TGTGCCAGCAGCTTGTTCGGCGCAACTAATGAAAAACTGTTTTTT. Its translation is CASSLFGATNEKLFF. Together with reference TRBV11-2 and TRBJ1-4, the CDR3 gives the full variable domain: EAGVAQSPRYKIIEKRQSVAFWCNPISGHATLYWYQQILGQGPKLLIQFQNNGVVDDSQLPKDRFSAERLKGVDSTLKIQPAKLEDSAVYLCASSLFGATNEKLFFGSGTQLSVL.

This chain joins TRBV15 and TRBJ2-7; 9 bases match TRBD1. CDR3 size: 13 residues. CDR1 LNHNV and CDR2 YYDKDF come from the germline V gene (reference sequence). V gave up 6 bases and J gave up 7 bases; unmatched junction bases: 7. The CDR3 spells CATSSDRGGEQYF. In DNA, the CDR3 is TGTGCCACCAGTTCAGACAGGGGGGGAGAGCAGTACTTC.

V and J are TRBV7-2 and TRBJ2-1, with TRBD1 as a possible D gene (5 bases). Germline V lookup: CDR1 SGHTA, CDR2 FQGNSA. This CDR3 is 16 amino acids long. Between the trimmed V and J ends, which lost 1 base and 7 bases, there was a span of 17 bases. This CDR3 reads CASSLVRGVTANEQFF. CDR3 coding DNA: TGTGCCAGCAGCTTAGTTAGGGGTGTCACTGCTAATGAGCAGTTCTTC.

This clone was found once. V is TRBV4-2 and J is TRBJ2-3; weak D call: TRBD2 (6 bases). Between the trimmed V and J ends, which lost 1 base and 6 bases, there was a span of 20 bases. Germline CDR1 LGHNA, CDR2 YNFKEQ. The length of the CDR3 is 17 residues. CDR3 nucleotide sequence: TGTGCCAGCAGCCAAGCCCGACCGGCGGGAATAAAGGATACGCAGTATTTT. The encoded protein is CASSQARPAGIKDTQYF.